A single sample gave rise to the 27 T cell receptor beta chains below, sequenced in a study of T cells in Graves' hyperthyroidism and ophthalmopathy. Using RNA transcripts as the source, TCR beta CDR3 regions were amplified. A first-round RT-PCR of the TCR CDR3 used the HTBI primer set. Each CDR3 protein is one row after TCRdb ran MiXCR on the multiplex PCR reads. The data show 750,000 to 950,000 distinct CDR3 sequences, 35% to 40% seen once. The sample was blood. The receptors originated from a man aged 18 to 29 with Graves' hyperthyroidism.

The CDR3 loop reads CASSPSHAGANTEAFF. In DNA form, the CDR3 reads TGTGCCAGCAGTCCAAGCCACGCAGGGGCCAACACTGAAGCTTTCTTT. J is TRBJ1-1 and V is TRBV6-2 or TRBV6-3; D might be TRBD1 (6 bases). V was clipped by 5 bases and J by 2 bases, with 18 bases between them. Per the germline V gene, CDR1 is MNHEY and CDR2 is SVGEGT. This CDR3 region has 16 residues.

This chain joins TRBV10-3 and TRBJ2-7; D gene unclear. Germline V gene data show CDR1 as ENHRY and CDR2 as SYGVKD. Trimming left V 10 bases short and J 2 bases short, with 18 bases between. This CDR3 contains 14 residues. The CDR3 DNA reads TGTGCCAGCAGCCCCCAGCAAGGAACCTACGAGCAGTACTTC. It is translated as CASSPQQGTYEQYF.

There are many counts of this clonotype. The rearrangement joins TRBV7-8 to TRBJ1-6; no definite D call. CDR3 length: 13 amino acids. The V end was cut by 5 bases, the J end by 8 bases, with 10 bases between. Germline-derived CDR1 and CDR2 are SGHVS and FQNEAQ. DNA of the CDR3: TGTGCCAGCAGCCCCCGTCCTGATTCACCCCTCCACTTT. Its protein product is CASSPRPDSPLHF.

This clonotype has just a few counts. The chain joins TRBV15 to TRBJ2-5; TRBD2 matches 8 bases. In germline, CDR1 is LNHNV, CDR2 YYDKDF (reference sequence). The CDR3 is 15 amino acids. J gave up 5 bases and V 1 base, and 6 bases lay outside the gene matches. The CDR3 DNA reads TGTGCCACCAGCAGAGTGACAGCGGGAGTGGAGACCCAGTACTTC. Protein sequence: CATSRVTAGVETQYF.

The chain couples TRBV6-2 or TRBV6-3 to TRBJ1-5; D is unclear. CDR3 size: 12 residues. V lost 2 bases to trimming and J lost 7 bases, with 6 bases between them. Germline CDR1 reads MNHEY; CDR2 reads SVGEGT. For the CDR3, the DNA is TGTGCCAGCAGTTACGCAGTACAGCCCCAGCATTTT. Its protein is CASSYAVQPQHF.

The V and J genes are TRBV12-3 or TRBV12-4 and TRBJ2-2, with TRBD2 identical over 7 bases. CDR3 length equals 13 residues. The ends lost 6 bases at V and 4 bases at J; junction bases unmatched: 2. The CDR3 loop reads CASRRGVTGELFF. DNA for the CDR3: TGTGCCAGCAGACGGGGGGTCACCGGGGAGCTGTTTTTT.

The chain is built from TRBV5-4 and TRBJ1-6, with 8 bases aligning to TRBD1. The V segment lost 0 bases and the J segment 6 bases; nucleotides outside the gene matches: 5. Germline loops: CDR1 SGHNT, CDR2 YYREEE (reference sequence). The CDR3 consists of 16 residues. CDR3 DNA: TGTGCCAGCAGCTTGGAGGCAGGGGGCCGTAATTCACCCCTCCACTTT. Translating it yields CASSLEAGGRNSPLHF.

CDR3 in DNA: TGTGCCAGTAGTATAGGAACAGTAGGTCAGCCCCAGTACTTC. Translating it yields CASSIGTVGQPQYF. The chain uses TRBV19 and TRBJ2-5; D call uncertain. Deletions cut 1 base from V and 9 bases from J, with 15 bases between. CDR3 size: 14 residues. CDR1 is LNHDA, CDR2 SQIVND, per germline (reference sequence).

Concerning this clonotype itself: At one end, the junction sequence differs from germline, possibly due to a read error. This chain links TRBV19 with TRBJ1-1; perhaps TRBD1 as D (5 bases). The CDR3 totals 14 residues. Germline CDR1 LNHDA, CDR2 SQIVND (reference sequence). The CDR3 DNA reads TGTGCCAGTAGTATCCAGGGACTGAACTCTGAAGCTTTCTTT. This translates into CASSIQGLNSEAFF.

This clonotype was detected only once. The V and J genes are TRBV11-2 and TRBJ2-5, with D perhaps assigned TRBD1 or TRBD2 (5 bases each). V dropped 5 bases and J dropped 3 bases, with 19 bases sitting between them. The germline V gene encodes CDR1 SGHAT and CDR2 FQNNGV. CDR3 length equals 16 residues. CDR3 protein: CASSQTGAVYEETQYF. DNA for the CDR3: TGTGCCAGCAGCCAGACCGGGGCAGTGTACGAAGAGACCCAGTACTTC.

This clonotype was counted ten times or more. The rearrangement uses TRBV2 and TRBJ2-7, with 7 bases lining up with TRBD2. J was trimmed by 12 bases and V by 2 bases; bases with no gene match: 13. CDR1 and CDR2 from the germline V gene are SNHLY and FYNNEI. The CDR3 consists of 14 residues. The CDR3 sequence: CASSESSGIVASYF. CDR3 sequence (DNA): TGTGCCAGCAGTGAATCGAGCGGGATCGTGGCTTCGTACTTC. Together with reference TRBV2 and TRBJ2-7, the CDR3 gives the full variable domain: EPEVTQTPSHQVTQMGQEVILRCVPISNHLYFYWYRQILGQKVEFLVSFYNNEISEKSEIFDDQFSVERPDGSNFTLKIRSTKLEDSAMYFCASSESSGIVASYFGPGTRLTVT.

The chain links TRBV11-2 to TRBJ1-5, with 10 bases aligning to TRBD1. Trimming cost V 1 base and J 0 bases; bases outside gene matches: 9. The CDR3 length is 19 residues. CDR1 and CDR2 from the germline V gene are SGHAT and FQNNGV. CDR3: CASSLGGQGTPYSNQPQHF. CDR3 in DNA: TGTGCCAGCAGCTTAGGGGGACAGGGGACCCCGTATAGCAATCAGCCCCAGCATTTT. Looking up the rest from reference TRBV11-2 and TRBJ1-5 gives the full variable domain: EAGVAQSPRYKIIEKRQSVAFWCNPISGHATLYWYQQILGQGPKLLIQFQNNGVVDDSQLPKDRFSAERLKGVDSTLKIQPAKLEDSAVYLCASSLGGQGTPYSNQPQHFGDGTRLSIL.

This clonotype was seen more than once but under ten times. V is TRBV5-1 and J is TRBJ2-7; 8 nucleotides line up with TRBD2. This CDR3 spans 17 amino acids. Trimming removed 3 bases from V and 3 bases from J; junction bases left unmatched: 14. Germline values: CDR1 SGHRS, CDR2 YFSETQ. This CDR3 is CASSSPDALAGNYEQYF. The DNA for the CDR3 is TGCGCCAGCAGCTCCCCCGATGCCTTAGCGGGGAACTACGAGCAGTACTTC. The variable domain in full, with the rest retrieved from reference TRBV5-1 and TRBJ2-7, is KAGVTQTPRYLIKTRGQQVTLSCSPISGHRSVSWYQQTPGQGLQFLFEYFSETQRNKGNFPGRFSGRQFSNSRSEMNVSTLELGDSALYLCASSSPDALAGNYEQYFGPGTRLTVT.

This clonotype was seen at least ten times. This chain joins TRBV20-1 and TRBJ2-5; D unclear. CDR1 DFQATT and CDR2 SNEGSKA come from the germline V gene (reference sequence). Trimming left V 7 bases short and J 3 bases short, with 15 bases between. The CDR3 runs 13 residues. Here the CDR3 reads CSGVLGVEETQYF. In DNA, the CDR3 is TGCAGTGGGGTCCTTGGGGTGGAAGAGACCCAGTACTTC.

V and J are TRBV2 and TRBJ2-5, with 14 bases aligning to TRBD2. The CDR3 extends over 15 amino acids. CDR1 is SNHLY, CDR2 FYNNEI, per germline. V shed 4 bases and J 3 bases; nucleotides not matched to a gene: 1. The CDR3 is CASSGGLAGEETQYF. Here the CDR3 DNA reads TGTGCCAGCAGTGGGGGACTAGCGGGGGAAGAGACCCAGTACTTC.

The chain joins TRBV10-3 to TRBJ1-2; TRBD1 matches 7 bases. Trimming removed 10 bases from V and 2 bases from J; junction bases left unmatched: 13. CDR1 and CDR2 from the germline V gene are ENHRY and SYGVKD. CDR3 length: 15 amino acids. The CDR3 is CASRKRQGGNYGYTF. The DNA for the CDR3 is TGTGCCAGCAGGAAACGACAGGGTGGGAACTATGGCTACACCTTC.

DNA of the CDR3: TGTGCCAGCAGTTCACCGGGACAGGGGGAGGTGAACACTGAAGCTTTCTTT. Its protein is CASSSPGQGEVNTEAFF. This chain connects TRBV6-5 to TRBJ1-1; 11 nucleotides match TRBD1. Trimming took 4 bases from V and 0 from J; bases not matched to a gene: 7. CDR1 and CDR2 (germline): MNHEY, SVGAGI. CDR3 size: 17 residues.

The V gene is TRBV9, the J gene TRBJ2-2, with a possible D match to TRBD1 (6 bases). Germline CDR1 SGDLS, CDR2 YYNGEE. V lost 3 bases, J lost 0 bases, and 12 bases lay in between. The CDR3 is made up of 16 amino acids. CDR3 bases: TGTGCCAGCAGCGCAGGGACACGAGCGAACACCGGGGAGCTGTTTTTT. Encoded protein: CASSAGTRANTGELFF.

With regard to this clonotype: This clone may be a read error of a much larger clone one base away. The V and J genes are TRBV20-1 and TRBJ2-7; D unresolved. Trimming stripped 4 bases from V and 2 bases from J, with 12 bases between. Germline CDR1 is DFQATT and CDR2 is SNEGSKA (reference sequence). This CDR3 contains 13 residues. The CDR3 is CSAIGGRTYEQYF. In DNA, the CDR3 is TGCAGTGCTATTGGCGGACGTACCTACGAGCAGTACTTC.

Many counts were recorded for this clonotype. V is TRBV29-1 and J is TRBJ2-6; D gene uncertain. This CDR3 has 15 residues. V lost 5 bases and J 2 bases, leaving 13 bases between the germline ends. CDR1 and CDR2 (germline): SQVTM, ANQGSEA. Here the CDR3 DNA reads TGCAGCGTTAGTAATAGGGCCACTGGGGCCAACGTCCTGACTTTC. Translation: CSVSNRATGANVLTF.

This clonotype was counted ten times or more. The chain couples TRBV5-1 to TRBJ2-7; 8 nucleotides agree with TRBD1. From germline, CDR1 is SGHRS and CDR2 YFSETQ. With 1 base clipped from V and 6 bases from J, the junction kept 6 bases outside the gene matches. This CDR3 has 14 amino acids. CDR3 residues: CASSLQGQGREQYF. In DNA form, the CDR3 reads TGCGCCAGCAGCTTGCAAGGACAGGGACGCGAGCAGTACTTC. The full variable domain, rest sourced from reference TRBV5-1 and TRBJ2-7, is KAGVTQTPRYLIKTRGQQVTLSCSPISGHRSVSWYQQTPGQGLQFLFEYFSETQRNKGNFPGRFSGRQFSNSRSEMNVSTLELGDSALYLCASSLQGQGREQYFGPGTRLTVT.

This chain connects TRBV7-2 to TRBJ1-6; unclear D gene. Germline V gene data show CDR1 as SGHTA and CDR2 as FQGNSA. With 0 bases removed from V and 6 bases from J, the gap between germline ends came to 3 bases. The CDR3 spans 13 residues. For the CDR3, the DNA is TGTACCAGCAGCTTAGCCACTAATTCACCCCTCCACTTT. Translated: CTSSLATNSPLHF.

This clonotype came up a few times. The gene calls are TRBV5-6 and TRBJ2-7; 7 nucleotides agree with TRBD2. Germline lookup yields CDR1 SGHDT and CDR2 YYEEEE. This CDR3 has 14 amino acids. V lost 4 bases to trimming and J lost 4 bases; unmatched junction nucleotides: 8. CDR3 protein: CASSKSGEGYEQYF. CDR3 nucleotides: TGTGCCAGCAGCAAAAGCGGGGAAGGTTACGAGCAGTACTTC. Filled out from reference TRBV5-6 and TRBJ2-7, the complete variable domain reads DAGVTQSPTHLIKTRGQQVTLRCSPKSGHDTVSWYQQALGQGPQFIFQYYEEEERQRGNFPDRFSGHQFPNYSSELNVNALLLGDSALYLCASSKSGEGYEQYFGPGTRLTVT.

The chain links TRBV6-6 to TRBJ2-2, with D possibly matching TRBD2 (5 bases). Per germline, CDR1 MNHNY and CDR2 SVGAGI (reference sequence). CDR3 length equals 17 residues. Trimming left V 5 bases short and J 1 base short, with 17 bases between. DNA of the CDR3: TGTGCCAGCAGTACCCCTGGGCTAGCCTTGAACACCGGGGAGCTGTTTTTT. It yields the protein CASSTPGLALNTGELFF.

This clonotype was detected ten times or more. A much larger clonotype is one base distant, so this may be a read error. The chain recombines TRBV2 with TRBJ1-1; 10 nucleotides align to TRBD1. CDR3 size: 11 residues. Losses at the gene ends were 8 bases for V and 7 bases for J; bases not matched to a gene: 1. Germline CDR1 and CDR2: SNHLY and FYNNEI. The CDR3 spells CASGQGVEAFF. Here the CDR3 DNA reads TGTGCCAGCGGACAGGGGGTTGAAGCTTTCTTT.

This clonotype was found many times. The V and J genes are TRBV9 and TRBJ2-7; 11 bases are a match to TRBD2. CDR3 size: 14 residues. The V and J ends lost 3 bases and 7 bases, in that order; junction bases with no gene match: 6. Germline loops: CDR1 SGDLS, CDR2 YYNGEE. Here the CDR3 reads CASSATSGSLEQYF. DNA for the CDR3: TGTGCCAGCAGCGCCACTAGCGGGAGCTTGGAGCAGTACTTC.

The chain combines TRBV6-6 with TRBJ1-1, with D unresolved. The CDR3 runs to 11 residues. V was cut by 7 bases and J by 10 bases, with 13 bases left in between. Per germline, CDR1 MNHNY and CDR2 SVGAGI (reference sequence). The CDR3 region is CASIGPGGAFF. Here the CDR3 DNA reads TGTGCCAGCATAGGTCCGGGCGGAGCTTTCTTT.